This T cell receptor beta chain was retrieved from a study of persistence of HIV-infected CD4 T cells. With regard to this clone: Its antigen is still unknown.

Overlapping HIV-1 Gag 15-mer peptides at roughly 1 ug per peptide per mL were used. Sorting of responding CD4+ T cells relied on upregulated CD40 ligand together with CD69. Trimming removed 10 bases from V and 8 bases from J, with 18 bases in between. The CDR3 is 14 amino acids. CDR1 is LNHDA and CDR2 is SQIVND in the germline V gene (reference sequence). Sequencing used immunoSEQ version 4 in survey mode. Sequenced by immunoSEQ multiplex PCR; TCRdb stores in-frame clones only, minus some. Of over 15,000 clones in the sample, about 60% were seen once. The receptor comes from an adult woman with HIV who was CMV-seropositive. This rearrangement joins TRBV19 to TRBJ1-6; perhaps TRBD1 as D (5 bases). This material consisted of CD4+ T cells sorted from PBMCs after roughly 19-hour stimulation, taken from a patient who received antiretroviral therapy. CDR3 coding DNA: TGTGCCACCCAGACGGTTACGGGGGATTCACCCCTCCACTTT. It yields the protein CATQTVTGDSPLHF.